The entry below gives a single T cell receptor beta chain sequence along with its context. Antigen unknown. The method was immunoSEQ multiplex PCR; TCRdb's version includes in-frame clones alone and lacks a portion of them. The repertoire has 15,000 or so clones, under 80% of them found once; the top ten carry approximately 25%. The sample is drawn from a study of vaccination effects on CD4 cells after COVID-19. Antigen-specific CD4+ T cells were first expanded with viral peptide pools by the ViraFEST assay and only then sequenced. Culture lasted about ten days before CD4+ T cell isolation. Either the mRNA-1273 or the BNT162b2 vaccine was given to participants as two doses. Germline loops: CDR1 SGHTA, CDR2 FQGNSA. This CDR3 region has 11 residues. Trimming took 1 base from V and 10 from J, leaving 5 bases between them.

This chain connects TRBV7-2 to TRBJ2-1; D gene uncertain. This sequence originates from a human donor who received a COVID-19 vaccine. Sequencing was performed on CD4+ T cells from PBMCs cultured with HCoV-NL63 spike peptides, taken after COVID-19 vaccination. The chain's CDR3 is CASSLDYEQFF. The CDR3 DNA reads as TGTGCCAGCAGCTTAGACTACGAGCAGTTCTTC.